This T cell receptor delta chain originates from a study of gamma-delta T cells after stem cell transplantation (dated by TCRdb to 2016 to 2017). As to this clone: It has no known antigen specificity. A read error is the likely source, as a far larger clone sits one nucleotide away. The identical CDR3 is also encoded by other nucleotide sequences in the sample.

Trimmed from V: 3 bases; trimmed from J: 10 bases; junction bases lacking a gene match: 21. The CDR3, from cysteine to phenylalanine, totals 18 residues. Only the CDR3 DNA stays, 54 bases, in frame from base 1. The germline V gene gives CDR1 as GEAIGNYY and CDR2 as EKD. The library was built by means of RT-PCR. TCRdb shows the sequencer as Illumina MiSeq. Clone calls in TCRdb were regenerated from the public reads with CATT, after which identical DNA sequences shared one row. This sample gives around 710 delta-chain clones in total; roughly 5% of them show up just once. In total, the top ten clones hold under 90% of the sample.

This sequence originates from a human donor. It is not recorded whose cells these are; they may come from a transplant donor. The V and J segments used are TRDV2 and TRDJ1; TRDD3 agrees with 11 junctional bases. Input material: gamma-delta T cells. The CDR3 corresponds to CACDRLLLGDSPRKRLIF. The DNA sequence reads TGTGCCTGTGACCGACTTTTACTGGGGGATAGCCCGAGGAAGAGACTCATCTTT.